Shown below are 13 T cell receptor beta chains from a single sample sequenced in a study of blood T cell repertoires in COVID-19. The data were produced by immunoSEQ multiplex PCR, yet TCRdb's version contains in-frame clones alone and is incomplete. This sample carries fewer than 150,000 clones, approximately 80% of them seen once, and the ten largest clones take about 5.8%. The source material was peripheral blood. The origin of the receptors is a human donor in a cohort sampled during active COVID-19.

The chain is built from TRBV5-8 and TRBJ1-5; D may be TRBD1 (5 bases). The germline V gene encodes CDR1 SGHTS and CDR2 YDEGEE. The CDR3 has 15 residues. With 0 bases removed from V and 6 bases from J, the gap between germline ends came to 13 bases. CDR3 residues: CASSLAGGPVQPQHF. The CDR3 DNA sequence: TGTGCCAGCAGCTTGGCGGGGGGTCCCGTTCAGCCCCAGCATTTT.

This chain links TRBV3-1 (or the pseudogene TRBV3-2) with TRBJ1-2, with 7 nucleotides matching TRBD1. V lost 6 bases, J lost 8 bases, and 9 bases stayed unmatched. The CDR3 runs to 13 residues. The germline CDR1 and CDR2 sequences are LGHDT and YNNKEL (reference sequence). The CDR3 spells CASRPRGSVGYTF. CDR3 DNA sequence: TGTGCCAGCAGGCCCAGGGGGAGTGTAGGCTACACCTTC.

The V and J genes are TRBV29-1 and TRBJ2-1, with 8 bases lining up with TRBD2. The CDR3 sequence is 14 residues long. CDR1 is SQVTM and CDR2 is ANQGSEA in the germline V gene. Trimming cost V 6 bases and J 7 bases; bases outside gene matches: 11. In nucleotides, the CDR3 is TGCAGCGTCCGCTCGGGGGGGGCAGGGAATGAGCAGTTCTTC. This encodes CSVRSGGAGNEQFF.

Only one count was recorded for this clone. The CDR3 sequence is CASSFRQVQNTGELFF. The CDR3 bases are TGTGCCAGCAGCTTCCGACAGGTACAGAACACCGGGGAGCTGTTTTTT. The rearrangement joins TRBV5-6 to TRBJ2-2, with a weak D call TRBD1 (6 bases). Germline V lookup: CDR1 SGHDT, CDR2 YYEEEE. V was cut by 2 bases and J by 1 base, with 12 bases left in between. The CDR3 totals 16 residues.

The CDR3 nucleotides read TGCGCCAGCTCCGGGACAGCTAGCACAGATACGCAGTATTTT. This translates into CASSGTASTDTQYF. This rearrangement joins TRBV10-2 to TRBJ2-3; the match to TRBD1 covers 7 bases. Per germline, CDR1 WSHSY and CDR2 SAAADI. This CDR3 spans 14 amino acids. The V segment lost 8 bases and the J segment 0 bases; nucleotides outside the gene matches: 5.

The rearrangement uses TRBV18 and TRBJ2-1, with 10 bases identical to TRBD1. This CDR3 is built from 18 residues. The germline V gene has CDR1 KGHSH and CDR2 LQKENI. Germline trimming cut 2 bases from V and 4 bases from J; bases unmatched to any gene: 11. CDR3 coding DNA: TGTGCCAGCTCACCAAGTGCTCCGGGGGACAGGGGATACAATGAGCAGTTCTTC. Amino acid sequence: CASSPSAPGDRGYNEQFF.

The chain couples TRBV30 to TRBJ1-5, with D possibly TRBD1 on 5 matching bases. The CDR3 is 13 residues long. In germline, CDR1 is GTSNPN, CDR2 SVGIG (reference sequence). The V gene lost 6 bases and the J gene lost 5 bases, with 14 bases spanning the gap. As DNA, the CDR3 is TGTGCCTGTTCGGGGGAGAGGTATCAGCCCCAGCATTTT. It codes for CACSGERYQPQHF. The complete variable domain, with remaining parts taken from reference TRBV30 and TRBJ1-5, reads SQTIHQWPATLVQPVGSPLSLECTVEGTSNPNLYWYRQAAGRGLQLLFYSVGIGQISSEVPQNLSASRPQDRQFILSSKKLLLSDSGFYLCACSGERYQPQHFGDGTRLSIL.

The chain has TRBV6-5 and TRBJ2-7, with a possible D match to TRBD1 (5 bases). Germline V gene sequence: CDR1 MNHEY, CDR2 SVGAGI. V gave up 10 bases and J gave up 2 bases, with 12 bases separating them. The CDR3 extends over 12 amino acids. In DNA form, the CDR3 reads TGTGCCACCCGGACACCCACCTACGAGCAGTACTTC. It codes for CATRTPTYEQYF.

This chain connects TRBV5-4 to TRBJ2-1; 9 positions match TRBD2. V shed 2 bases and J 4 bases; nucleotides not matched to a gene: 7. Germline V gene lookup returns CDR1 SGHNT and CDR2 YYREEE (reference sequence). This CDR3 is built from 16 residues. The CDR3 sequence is CASSFGGGGIYNEQFF. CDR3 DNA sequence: TGTGCCAGCAGCTTCGGCGGGGGGGGCATATACAATGAGCAGTTCTTC.

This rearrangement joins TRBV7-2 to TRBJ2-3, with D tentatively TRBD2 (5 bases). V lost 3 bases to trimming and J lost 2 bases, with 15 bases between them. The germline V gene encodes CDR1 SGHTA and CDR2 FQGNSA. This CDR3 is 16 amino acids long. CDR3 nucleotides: TGTGCCAGCAGCTTGAACCCTCGGGGTAACACAGATACGCAGTATTTT. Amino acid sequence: CASSLNPRGNTDTQYF.

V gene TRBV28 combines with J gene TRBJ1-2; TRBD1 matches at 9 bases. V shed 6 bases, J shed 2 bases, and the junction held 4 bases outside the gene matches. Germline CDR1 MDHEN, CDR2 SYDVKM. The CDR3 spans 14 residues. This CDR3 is CASSSGQGNYGYTF. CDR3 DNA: TGTGCCAGCAGCTCCGGACAGGGGAACTATGGCTACACCTTC.

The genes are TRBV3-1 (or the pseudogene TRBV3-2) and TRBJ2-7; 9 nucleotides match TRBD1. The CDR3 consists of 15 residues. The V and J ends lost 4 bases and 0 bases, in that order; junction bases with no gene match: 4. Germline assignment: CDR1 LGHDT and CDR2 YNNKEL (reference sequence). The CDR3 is CASSRTGESSYEQYF. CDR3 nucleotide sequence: TGTGCCAGCAGCCGGACAGGGGAAAGCTCCTACGAGCAGTACTTC.

The CDR3 DNA sequence: TGTGCCAGCAGCTCGGACACAGGGGGCCTTCCTCGTCAGCCCCAGCATTTT. This translates into CASSSDTGGLPRQPQHF. The V gene is TRBV7-2, the J gene TRBJ1-5; TRBD1 aligns across 9 bases. Germline V gene lookup returns CDR1 SGHTA and CDR2 FQGNSA. J lost 6 bases, V lost 4 bases, and 13 bases had no gene match. This CDR3 has 17 amino acids.